This is a list of T cell receptor beta chains from one sample in a study of blood T cell repertoires in COVID-19. Libraries were prepared by immunoSEQ multiplex PCR; TCRdb keeps only in-frame clonotypes and omits some of them. The top ten clones hold approximately 15% of a sample with 98,000 or so clones, about 87% of them seen once. The specimen sequenced was peripheral blood. The source is a man in his fifties with acute or convalescent COVID-19. Both conserved end residues are part of each CDR3. A D gene is named only where the DNA matches it firmly. A clone size is listed for some rows: how often the clone was seen (once, few, many), or a class if it is expanded.

TRBJ1-2 | TRBV5-1 | few | TRBD1 | CASSLSGGGNYGYTF | TGCGCCAGCAGCTTGTCAGGGGGAGGAAACTATGGCTACACCTTC
TRBJ2-2 | TRBV6-1 | - | TRBD2 | CASSDSGSVVGELFF | TGTGCCAGCAGTGATAGCGGGAGTGTGGTCGGGGAGCTGTTTTTT
TRBJ2-7 | TRBV10-3 | once | TRBD1 | CAISEAGQGIEQYF | TGTGCCATCAGTGAGGCGGGACAGGGGATCGAGCAGTACTTC
TRBJ2-7 | TRBV5-1 | - | - | CASSPGIEQYF | TGCGCCAGCAGCCCCGGGATCGAGCAGTACTTC
TRBJ2-7 | TRBV5-1 | - | TRBD2 | CASTGLAGDRQYF | TGCGCCAGCACTGGACTAGCGGGAGATCGGCAGTACTTC
TRBJ2-2 | TRBV18 | - | TRBD1 | CASSPKGKGAMVTGELFF | TGTGCCAGCTCACCAAAAGGGAAGGGGGCGATGGTCACCGGGGAGCTGTTTTTT
TRBJ2-3 | TRBV5-5 | - | TRBD2 | CASSLVGLAGGSTDTQYF | TGTGCCAGCAGCTTGGTGGGACTAGCGGGAGGGAGCACAGATACGCAGTATTTT
TRBJ2-7 | TRBV10-3 | - | TRBD1 | CAISETGQVSYEQYF | TGTGCCATCAGTGAGACAGGACAGGTCTCCTACGAGCAGTACTTC
TRBJ2-3 | TRBV18 | - | - | CASTQRTQDTQYF | TGTGCCAGCACCCAGCGGACCCAAGATACGCAGTATTTT
TRBJ2-1 | TRBV28 | - | TRBD1 | CASRAWTGPDYNEQFF | TGTGCCAGCAGGGCTTGGACAGGGCCAGACTACAATGAGCAGTTCTTC
TRBJ1-4 | TRBV30 | - | - | CAWGEEGKLFF | TGTGCCTGGGGGGAGGAGGGGAAACTGTTTTTT
TRBJ2-3 | TRBV4-1 | - | TRBD2 | CASSPRTSGRPTDTQYF | TGCGCCAGCAGCCCACGGACTAGCGGAAGGCCCACAGATACGCAGTATTTT
TRBJ1-4 | TRBV5-1 | - | - | CASSRGLDGTNEKLFF | TGCGCCAGCAGCCGGGGACTGGACGGGACTAATGAAAAACTGTTTTTT
TRBJ2-1 | TRBV6-4 | once | TRBD2 | CASSTGTSAYNEQFF | TGTGCCAGCAGTACCGGGACTAGCGCATACAATGAGCAGTTCTTC
TRBJ1-2 | TRBV19 | once | - | CASSTELTGSGYTF | TGTGCCAGTAGTACAGAGTTGACAGGATCTGGCTACACCTTC
TRBJ2-3 | TRBV6-4 | - | - | CASSDLDSSDTQYF | TGTGCCAGCAGTGACCTGGACAGTTCAGATACGCAGTATTTT
TRBJ2-2 | TRBV7-8 | once | TRBD1 | CASSATGGSPGELFF | TGTGCCAGCAGCGCGACAGGGGGCAGCCCCGGGGAGCTGTTTTTT
TRBJ2-4 | TRBV30 | - | TRBD1 | CAWVDRGKNIQYF | TGTGCCTGGGTGGACAGGGGCAAAAACATTCAGTACTTC
TRBJ1-2 | TRBV27 | - | TRBD1 | CASRQGFYGYTF | TGTGCCAGCAGACAGGGGTTCTATGGCTACACCTTC